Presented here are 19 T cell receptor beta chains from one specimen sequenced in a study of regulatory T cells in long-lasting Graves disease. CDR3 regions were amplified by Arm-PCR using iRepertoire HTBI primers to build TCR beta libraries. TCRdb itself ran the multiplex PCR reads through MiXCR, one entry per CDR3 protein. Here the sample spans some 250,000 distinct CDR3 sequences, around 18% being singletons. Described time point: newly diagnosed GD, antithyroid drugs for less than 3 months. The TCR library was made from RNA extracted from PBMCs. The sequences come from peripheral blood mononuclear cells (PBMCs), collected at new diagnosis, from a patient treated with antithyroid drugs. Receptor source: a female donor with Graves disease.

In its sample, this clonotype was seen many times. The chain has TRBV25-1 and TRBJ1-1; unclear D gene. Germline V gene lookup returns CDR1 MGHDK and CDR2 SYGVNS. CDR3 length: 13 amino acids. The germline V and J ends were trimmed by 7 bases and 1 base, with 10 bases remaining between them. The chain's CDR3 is CASKGFTNTEAFF. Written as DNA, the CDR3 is TGTGCCAGCAAGGGTTTCACGAACACTGAAGCTTTCTTT.

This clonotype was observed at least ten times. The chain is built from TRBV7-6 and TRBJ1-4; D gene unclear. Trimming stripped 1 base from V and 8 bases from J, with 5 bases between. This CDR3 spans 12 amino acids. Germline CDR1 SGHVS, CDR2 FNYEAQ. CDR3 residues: CASSLGGEKLFF. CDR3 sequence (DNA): TGTGCCAGCAGCTTAGGGGGAGAAAAACTGTTTTTT.

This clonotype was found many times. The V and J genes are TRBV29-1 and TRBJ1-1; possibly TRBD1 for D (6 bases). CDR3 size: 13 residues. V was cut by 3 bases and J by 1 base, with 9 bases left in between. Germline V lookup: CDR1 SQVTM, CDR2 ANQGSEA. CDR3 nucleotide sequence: TGCAGCGTTGATAAACAGGGGAACACTGAAGCTTTCTTT. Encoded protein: CSVDKQGNTEAFF.

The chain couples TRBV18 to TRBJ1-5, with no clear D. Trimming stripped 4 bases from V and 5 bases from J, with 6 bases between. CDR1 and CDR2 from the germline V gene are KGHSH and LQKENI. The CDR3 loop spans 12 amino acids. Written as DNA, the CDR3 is TGTGCCAGCTCACATGGGGATCAGCCCCAGCATTTT. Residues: CASSHGDQPQHF.

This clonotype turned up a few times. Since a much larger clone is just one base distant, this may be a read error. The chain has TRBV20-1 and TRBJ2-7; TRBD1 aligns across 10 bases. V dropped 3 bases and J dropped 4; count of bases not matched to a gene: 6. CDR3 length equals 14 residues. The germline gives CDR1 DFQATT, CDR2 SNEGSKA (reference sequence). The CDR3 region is CSARGGQGTYEQYF. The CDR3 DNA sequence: TGCAGTGCTAGGGGGGGACAGGGGACGTACGAGCAGTACTTC.

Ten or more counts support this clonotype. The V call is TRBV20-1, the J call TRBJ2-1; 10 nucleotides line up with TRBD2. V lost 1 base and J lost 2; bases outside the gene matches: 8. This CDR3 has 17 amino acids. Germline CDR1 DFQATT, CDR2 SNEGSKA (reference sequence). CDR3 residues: CSARGSGRGSPYNEQFF. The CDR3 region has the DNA TGCAGTGCTAGAGGAAGCGGGAGGGGTTCCCCCTACAATGAGCAGTTCTTC.

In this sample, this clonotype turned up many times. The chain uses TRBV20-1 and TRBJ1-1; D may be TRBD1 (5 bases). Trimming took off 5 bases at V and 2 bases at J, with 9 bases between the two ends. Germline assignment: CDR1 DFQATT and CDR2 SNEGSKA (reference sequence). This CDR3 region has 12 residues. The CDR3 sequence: CSAQDINTEAFF. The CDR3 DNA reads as TGCAGTGCTCAGGACATCAACACTGAAGCTTTCTTT.

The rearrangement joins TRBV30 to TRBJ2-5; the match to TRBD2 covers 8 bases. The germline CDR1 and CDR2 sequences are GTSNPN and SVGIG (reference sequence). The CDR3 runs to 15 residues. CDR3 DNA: TGTGCTTGGGCCCTTACGGGAGGGCCTGCTGAGACCCAGTACTTC. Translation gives CAWALTGGPAETQYF.

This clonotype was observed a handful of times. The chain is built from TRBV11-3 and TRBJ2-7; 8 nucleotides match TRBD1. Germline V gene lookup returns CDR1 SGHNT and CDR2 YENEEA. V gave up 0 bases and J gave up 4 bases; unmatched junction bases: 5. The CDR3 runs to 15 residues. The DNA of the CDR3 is TGTGCCAGCAGCTTAGACAGGGGGCAGTTGTACGAGCAGTACTTC. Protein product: CASSLDRGQLYEQYF.

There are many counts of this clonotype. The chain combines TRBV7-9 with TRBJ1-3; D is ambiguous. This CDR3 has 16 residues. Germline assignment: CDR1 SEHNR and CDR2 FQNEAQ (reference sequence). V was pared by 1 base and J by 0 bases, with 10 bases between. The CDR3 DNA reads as TGTGCCAGCAGCTTAGAGGCAGTCTACTCTGGAAACACCATATATTTT. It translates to CASSLEAVYSGNTIYF.

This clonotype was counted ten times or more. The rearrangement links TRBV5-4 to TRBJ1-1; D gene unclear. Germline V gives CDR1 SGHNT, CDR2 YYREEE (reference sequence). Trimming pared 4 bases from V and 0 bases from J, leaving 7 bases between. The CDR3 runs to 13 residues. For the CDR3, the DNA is TGTGCCAGCAGCCGGGAGTTGAACACTGAAGCTTTCTTT. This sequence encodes CASSRELNTEAFF.

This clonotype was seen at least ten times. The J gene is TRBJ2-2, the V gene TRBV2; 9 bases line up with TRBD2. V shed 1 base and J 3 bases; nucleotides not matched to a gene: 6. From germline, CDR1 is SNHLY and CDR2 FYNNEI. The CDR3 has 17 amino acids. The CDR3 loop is CASSEGIAGDDTGELFF. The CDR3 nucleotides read TGTGCCAGCAGTGAAGGGATAGCGGGAGATGACACCGGGGAGCTGTTTTTT.

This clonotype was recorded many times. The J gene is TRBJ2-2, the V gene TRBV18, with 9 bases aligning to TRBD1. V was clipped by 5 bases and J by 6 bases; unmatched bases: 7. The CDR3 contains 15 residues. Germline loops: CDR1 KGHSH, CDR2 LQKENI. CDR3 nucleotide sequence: TGTGCCAGCTCATCCGGGACAGGGATCGCCGGGGAGCTGTTTTTT. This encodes CASSSGTGIAGELFF. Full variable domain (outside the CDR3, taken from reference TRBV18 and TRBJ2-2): NAGVMQNPRHLVRRRGQEARLRCSPMKGHSHVYWYRQLPEEGLKFMVYLQKENIIDESGMPKERFSAEFPKEGPSILRIQQVVRGDSAAYFCASSSGTGIAGELFFGEGSRLTVL.

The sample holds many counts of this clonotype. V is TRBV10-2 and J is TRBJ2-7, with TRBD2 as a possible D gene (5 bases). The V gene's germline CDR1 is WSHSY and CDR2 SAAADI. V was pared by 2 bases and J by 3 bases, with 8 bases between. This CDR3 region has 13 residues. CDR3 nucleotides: TGCGCCAGCAGTGAGGACTACAGCTACGAGCAGTACTTC. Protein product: CASSEDYSYEQYF.

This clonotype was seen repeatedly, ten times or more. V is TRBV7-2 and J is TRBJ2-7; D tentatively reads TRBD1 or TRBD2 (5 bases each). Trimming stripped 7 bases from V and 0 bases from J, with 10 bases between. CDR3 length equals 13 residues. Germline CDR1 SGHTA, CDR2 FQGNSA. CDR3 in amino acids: CASTPGSSYEQYF. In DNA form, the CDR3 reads TGTGCCAGCACCCCAGGGAGCTCCTACGAGCAGTACTTC.

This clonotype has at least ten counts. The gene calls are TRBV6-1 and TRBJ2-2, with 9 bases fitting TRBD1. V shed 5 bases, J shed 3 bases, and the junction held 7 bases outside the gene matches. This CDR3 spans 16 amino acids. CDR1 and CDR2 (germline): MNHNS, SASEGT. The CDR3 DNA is TGTGCCAGCAGTCCCCGGGACAGGGTCGACACCGGGGAGCTGTTTTTT. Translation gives CASSPRDRVDTGELFF.

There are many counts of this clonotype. The CDR3 region is CASSLPPPGLSTGELFF. Written as DNA, the CDR3 is TGTGCCAGCAGTTTGCCCCCCCCGGGACTGAGCACCGGGGAGCTGTTTTTT. V usage is TRBV28 and J usage is TRBJ2-2; TRBD2 is a possible D gene (6 bases). The CDR3 runs to 17 residues. From germline, CDR1 is MDHEN and CDR2 SYDVKM. V was trimmed by 3 bases and J by 4 bases, leaving 18 bases between them.

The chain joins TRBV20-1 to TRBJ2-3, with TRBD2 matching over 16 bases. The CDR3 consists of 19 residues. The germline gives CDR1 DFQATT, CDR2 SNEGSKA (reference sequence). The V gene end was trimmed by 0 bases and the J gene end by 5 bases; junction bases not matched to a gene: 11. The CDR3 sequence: CSAREPGTSGRAGEDTQYF. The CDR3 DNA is TGCAGTGCTAGAGAACCCGGGACTAGCGGGAGGGCCGGGGAAGATACGCAGTATTTT.

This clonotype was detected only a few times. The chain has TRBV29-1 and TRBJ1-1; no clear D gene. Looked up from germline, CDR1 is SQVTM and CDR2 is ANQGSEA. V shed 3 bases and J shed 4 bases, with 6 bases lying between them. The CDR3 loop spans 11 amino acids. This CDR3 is CSVEESTEAFF. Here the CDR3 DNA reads TGCAGCGTTGAGGAGAGCACTGAAGCTTTCTTT.